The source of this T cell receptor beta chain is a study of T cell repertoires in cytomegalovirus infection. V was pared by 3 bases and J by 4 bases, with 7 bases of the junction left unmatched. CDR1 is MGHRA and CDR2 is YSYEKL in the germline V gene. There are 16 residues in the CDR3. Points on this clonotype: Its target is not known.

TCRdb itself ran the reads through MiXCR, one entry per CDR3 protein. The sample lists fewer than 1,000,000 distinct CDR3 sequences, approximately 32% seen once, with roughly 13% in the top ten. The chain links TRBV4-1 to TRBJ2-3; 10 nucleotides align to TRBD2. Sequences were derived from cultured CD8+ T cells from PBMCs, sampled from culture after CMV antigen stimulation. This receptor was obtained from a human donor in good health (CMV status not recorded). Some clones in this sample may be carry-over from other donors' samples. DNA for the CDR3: TGCGCCAGCAGCCAGCATATAGCGGGGGGATCAGATACGCAGTATTTT. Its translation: CASSQHIAGGSDTQYF.